This TCR beta chain was recovered during a study of shared clonotypes between healthy human individuals. Study at large: The composition of the donors was a couple of women and a few men aged 18 to 49. Study observations and caveats: Clonotype sharing among donors was expected to depend on sequencing depth. The generation probabilities recorded for non-shared clonotypes fell below those of clonotypes shared by all four donors.

For every subset, genomic DNA was evenly distributed across several immunoSEQ plates. The repertoire was sequenced with immunoSEQ multiplex PCR; TCRdb's copy has only in-frame clones and lacks some. The repertoire includes millions of clones, 85% to 95% of them detected once, and 0.1% to 0.15% sits in the top ten. This CDR3 contains 16 residues. CDR1 is SGHAT, CDR2 FQDESV, per germline (reference sequence). The ends were cut back, 2 bases at V and 1 base at J, with 9 bases in the middle. About this clone: The antigen remains undetermined.

V and J are TRBV11-1 and TRBJ1-6; no clear D. Input material: naive CD4+ T cells sorted from blood. Subset noted: CD45RA+ positively selected. The sequence derives from a man between 18 and 35 years old in good health. CDR3 nucleotides: TGTGCCAGCAGCTTAAGATGGAGTTCCTATAATTCACCCCTCCACTTT. Translated: CASSLRWSSYNSPLHF.